The present T cell receptor beta chain was sequenced within a study of blood T cell repertoires in COVID-19. Study overall: From T cells, B-cell-depleted T cells, or PBMCs came the material, which was cDNA or gDNA.

The data were produced by immunoSEQ multiplex PCR, yet TCRdb's version contains in-frame clones alone and is incomplete. The sample has about 670,000 clones; about 87% are singletons. Germline V gene data show CDR1 as MDHEN and CDR2 as SYDVKM. The CDR3 runs to 14 residues. Deletions cut 8 bases from V and 2 bases from J, with 12 bases between. This sequence was found in a woman under 30 with acute or convalescent COVID-19. Input material: peripheral blood. The rearrangement joins TRBV28 to TRBJ2-2, with a weak D call TRBD2 (6 bases). CDR3 loop: CASFLAGNTGELFF. In nucleotides, the CDR3 is TGTGCCAGCTTTTTGGCGGGAAACACCGGGGAGCTGTTTTTT.